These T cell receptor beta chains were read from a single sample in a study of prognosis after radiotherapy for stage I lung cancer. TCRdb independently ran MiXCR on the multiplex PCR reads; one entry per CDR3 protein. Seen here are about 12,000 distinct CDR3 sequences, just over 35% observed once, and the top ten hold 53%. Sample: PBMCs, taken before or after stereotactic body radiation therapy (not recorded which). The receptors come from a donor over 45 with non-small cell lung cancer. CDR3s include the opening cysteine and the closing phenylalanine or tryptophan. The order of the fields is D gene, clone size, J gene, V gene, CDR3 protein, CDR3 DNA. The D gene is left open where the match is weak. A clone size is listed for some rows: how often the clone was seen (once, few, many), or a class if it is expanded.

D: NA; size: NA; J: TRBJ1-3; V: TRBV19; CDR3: CASRPDRRGNTIYF; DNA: TGTGCCAGTAGACCAGACAGGAGGGGAAACACCATATATTTT
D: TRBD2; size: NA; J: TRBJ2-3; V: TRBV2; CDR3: CASSAQRGSTDTQYF; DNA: TGTGCCAGCAGTGCCCAGCGGGGAAGCACAGATACGCAGTATTTT
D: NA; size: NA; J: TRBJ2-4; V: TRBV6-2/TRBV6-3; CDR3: CASSGGTATKKHWYF; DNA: TGTGCCAGCAGTGGCGGGACAGCCACTAAAAAACATTGGTACTTC
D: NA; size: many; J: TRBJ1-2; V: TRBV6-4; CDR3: CASAKEEGYGYTF; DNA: TGTGCCAGCGCCAAGGAGGAGGGCTATGGCTACACCTTC
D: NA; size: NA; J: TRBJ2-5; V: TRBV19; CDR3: CASSIGQSWSETQCF; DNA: TGTGCCAGTAGTATCGGGCAGTCCTGGTCAGAGACACAGTGCTTC
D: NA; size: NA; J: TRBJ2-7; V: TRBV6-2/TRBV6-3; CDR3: CASSKKAGDSYEQYF; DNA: TGTGCCAGCAGCAAAAAGGCAGGGGACTCCTACGAGCAGTACTTC
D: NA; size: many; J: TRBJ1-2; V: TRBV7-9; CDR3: CASSLQRGSGGYTF; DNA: TGTGCCAGCAGCCTCCAGCGGGGGTCTGGTGGCTACACCTTC
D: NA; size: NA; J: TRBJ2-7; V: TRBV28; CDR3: CASSLFQGSYEQYF; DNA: TGTGCCAGCAGTTTATTCCAAGGATCCTACGAGCAGTACTTC
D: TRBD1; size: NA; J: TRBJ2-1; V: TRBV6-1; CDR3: CASSATGVGEQFF; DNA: TGTGCCAGCAGTGCGACAGGGGTGGGTGAGCAGTTCTTC
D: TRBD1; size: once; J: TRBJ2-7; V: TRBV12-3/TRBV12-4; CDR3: CASSSRQGGGEQYF; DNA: TGTGCCAGCAGTTCCCGACAGGGTGGCGGCGAGCAGTACTTC
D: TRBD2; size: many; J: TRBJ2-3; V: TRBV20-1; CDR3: CSARRLAGVYTQYF; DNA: TGCAGTGCTAGACGACTAGCGGGAGTTTATACGCAGTATTTT
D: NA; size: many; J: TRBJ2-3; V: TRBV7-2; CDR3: CASSQYSTDTQYF; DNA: TGTGCCAGCAGCCAGTATAGCACAGATACGCAGTATTTT
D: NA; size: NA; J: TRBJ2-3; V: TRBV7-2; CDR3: CASSLGWGMFPADTQYF; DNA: TGTGCCAGCAGCTTAGGGTGGGGAATGTTCCCCGCAGATACGCAGTATTTT
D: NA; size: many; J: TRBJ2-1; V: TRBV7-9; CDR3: CASSLAPGSYNEQFF; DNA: TGTGCCAGCAGCTTAGCCCCAGGGAGCTACAATGAGCAGTTCTTC
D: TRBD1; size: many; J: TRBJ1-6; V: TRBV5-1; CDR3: CASSSGTGGSPLHF; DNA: TGCGCCAGCAGCTCTGGGACAGGGGGTTCACCCCTCCACTTT
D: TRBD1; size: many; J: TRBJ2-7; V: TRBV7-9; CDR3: CASNTGGYEQYF; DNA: TGTGCCAGCAATACAGGGGGCTACGAGCAGTACTTC
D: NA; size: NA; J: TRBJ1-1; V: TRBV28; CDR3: CASSLGGNRGTEAFF; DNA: TGTGCCAGCAGTTTAGGGGGTAACAGAGGCACTGAAGCTTTCTTT
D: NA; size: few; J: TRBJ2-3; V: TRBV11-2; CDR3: CASSLGGLKGGKTTDTQYF; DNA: TGTGCCAGCAGCTTGGGTGGTCTGAAGGGGGGGAAGACCACAGATACGCAGTATTTT
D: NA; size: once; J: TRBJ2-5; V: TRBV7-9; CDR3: CASSWFGGRETQYF; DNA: TGTGCCAGCAGCTGGTTTGGGGGACGGGAGACCCAGTACTTC
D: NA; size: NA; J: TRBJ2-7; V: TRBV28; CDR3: CASSLSLLTAGTWITYEQYF; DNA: TGTGCCAGCAGTTTAAGCCTCCTGACCGCCGGGACTTGGATCACATACGAGCAGTACTTC
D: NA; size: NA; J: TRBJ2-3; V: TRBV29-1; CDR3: CSVVTAHSTDTQYF; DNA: TGCAGCGTTGTTACAGCTCATAGCACAGATACGCAGTATTTT
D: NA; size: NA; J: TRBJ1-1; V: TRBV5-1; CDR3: CASSPGTNTEAFF; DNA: TGCGCCAGCAGCCCGGGAACGAACACTGAAGCTTTCTTT
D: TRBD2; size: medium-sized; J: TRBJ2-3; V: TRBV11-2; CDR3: CASSLSIAGGSTDTQYF; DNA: TGTGCCAGCAGTTTATCGATAGCGGGAGGGAGCACAGATACGCAGTATTTT
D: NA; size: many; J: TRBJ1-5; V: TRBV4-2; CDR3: CASSQQGDNQPQHF; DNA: TGTGCCAGCAGCCAACAGGGAGATAATCAGCCCCAGCATTTT
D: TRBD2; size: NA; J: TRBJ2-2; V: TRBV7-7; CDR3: CASSREAGARAGELFF; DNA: TGTGCTAGCAGTCGGGAGGCGGGAGCGAGGGCCGGGGAGCTGTTTTTT
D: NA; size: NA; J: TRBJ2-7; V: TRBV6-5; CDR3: CASSYSRSYYEQYF; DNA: TGTGCCAGCAGCTACTCTAGGTCTTACTACGAGCAGTACTTC
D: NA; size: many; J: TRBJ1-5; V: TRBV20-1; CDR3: CSATYPRGNQPQHF; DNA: TGCAGTGCAACGTATCCTAGGGGCAATCAGCCCCAGCATTTT
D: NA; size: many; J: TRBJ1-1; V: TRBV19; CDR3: CASGRTPLRDTEAFF; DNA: TGTGCCAGTGGCCGGACACCACTGAGGGACACTGAAGCTTTCTTT
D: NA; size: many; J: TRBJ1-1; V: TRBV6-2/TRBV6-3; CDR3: CASSYELQVLNTEAFF; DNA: TGTGCCAGCAGTTACGAACTGCAGGTTTTGAACACTGAAGCTTTCTTT
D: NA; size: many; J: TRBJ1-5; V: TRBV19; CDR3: CASSWRAGNQPQHF; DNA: TGTGCCAGTAGTTGGAGGGCTGGCAATCAGCCCCAGCATTTT
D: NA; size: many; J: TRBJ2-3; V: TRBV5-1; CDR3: CASSSSTSTDTQYF; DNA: TGCGCCAGCAGCTCAAGCACAAGCACAGATACGCAGTATTTT
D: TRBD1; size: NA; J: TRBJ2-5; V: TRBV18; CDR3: CASPRGIQGAFIQETQYF; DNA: TGTGCCAGCCCACGGGGGATACAGGGGGCTTTCATCCAAGAGACCCAGTACTTC
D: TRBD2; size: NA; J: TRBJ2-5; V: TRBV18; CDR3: CASSPGGRAETQYF; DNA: TGTGCCAGCTCACCAGGCGGGAGGGCTGAGACCCAGTACTTC
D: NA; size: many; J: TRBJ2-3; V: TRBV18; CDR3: CASSPLWQSTDTQYF; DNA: TGTGCCAGCTCACCCCTATGGCAGAGCACAGATACGCAGTATTTT
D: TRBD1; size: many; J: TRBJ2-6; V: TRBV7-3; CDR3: CASSENRDSYISGANVLTF; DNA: TGTGCCAGCAGCGAGAACCGGGACAGTTACATATCCGGGGCCAACGTCCTGACTTTC
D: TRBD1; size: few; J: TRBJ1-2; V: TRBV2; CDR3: CASSERQGLGYTF; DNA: TGTGCCAGCAGTGAAAGACAGGGGCTCGGCTACACCTTC
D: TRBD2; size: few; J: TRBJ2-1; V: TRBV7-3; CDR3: CASSSSGRPYNEQFF; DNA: TGTGCCAGCAGCTCTAGCGGGAGGCCCTACAATGAGCAGTTCTTC
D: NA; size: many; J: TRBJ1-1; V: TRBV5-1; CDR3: CASSLVGSLPNTEAFF; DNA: TGCGCCAGCAGCTTGGTCGGCAGCCTTCCAAACACTGAAGCTTTCTTT
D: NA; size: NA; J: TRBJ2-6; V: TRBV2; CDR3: CASGGNVLTF; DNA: TGTGCCAGCGGTGGGAACGTCCTGACTTTC
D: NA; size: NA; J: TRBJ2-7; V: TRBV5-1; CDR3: CASSPQGTSGYEQYF; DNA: TGCGCCAGCAGCCCACAGGGAACCTCAGGCTACGAGCAGTACTTC
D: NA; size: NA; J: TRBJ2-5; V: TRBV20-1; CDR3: CSARDPGRVQETQYF; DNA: TGCAGTGCTAGAGATCCTGGACGAGTTCAAGAGACCCAGTACTTC
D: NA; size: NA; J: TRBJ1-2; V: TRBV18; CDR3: CASSRGSGREASYTF; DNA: TGTGCCAGCTCACGAGGCTCGGGCAGGGAAGCGTCCTACACCTTC
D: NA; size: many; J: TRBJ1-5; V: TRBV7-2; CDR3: CASSLEGGGGQPQHF; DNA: TGTGCCAGCAGCTTAGAGGGAGGGGGAGGGCAGCCCCAGCATTTT
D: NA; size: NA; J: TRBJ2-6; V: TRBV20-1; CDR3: CSATSPDRGANVLTF; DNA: TGCAGTGCTACATCTCCCGACAGGGGGGCCAACGTCCTGACTTTC
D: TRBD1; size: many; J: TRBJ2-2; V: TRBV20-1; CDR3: CSASMQGANTGELFF; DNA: TGCAGTGCTAGTATGCAGGGGGCGAACACCGGGGAGCTGTTTTTT
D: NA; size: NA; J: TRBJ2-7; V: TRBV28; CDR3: CASSTGLSYEQYF; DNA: TGTGCCAGCAGCACAGGGCTTTCCTACGAGCAGTACTTC
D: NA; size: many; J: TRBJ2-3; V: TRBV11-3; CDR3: CASSLDYGTDTQYF; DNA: TGTGCCAGCAGCTTAGACTATGGCACAGATACGCAGTATTTT
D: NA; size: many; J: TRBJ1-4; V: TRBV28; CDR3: CASSYDGELNEKLFF; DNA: TGTGCCAGCAGTTATGATGGGGAGCTTAATGAAAAACTGTTTTTT
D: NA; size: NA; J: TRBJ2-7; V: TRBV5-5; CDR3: CASSLAVTATYEQYF; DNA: TGTGCCAGCAGCTTGGCCGTGACAGCAACCTACGAGCAGTACTTC
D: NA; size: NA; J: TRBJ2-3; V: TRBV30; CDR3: CAWTAEWDTQYF; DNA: TGTGCCTGGACCGCGGAGTGGGATACGCAGTATTTT
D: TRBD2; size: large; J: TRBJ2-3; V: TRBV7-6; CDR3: CASSFQTSPLGDTQYF; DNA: TGTGCCAGCAGCTTTCAGACTAGCCCCCTTGGAGATACGCAGTATTTT
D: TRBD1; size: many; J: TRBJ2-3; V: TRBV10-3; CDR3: CALGQVGEDTQYF; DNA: TGTGCCCTCGGACAGGTTGGTGAGGATACGCAGTATTTT
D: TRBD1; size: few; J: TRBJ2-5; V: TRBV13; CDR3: CASSPTDRDSQETQYF; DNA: TGTGCCAGCAGCCCGACAGACAGGGATTCCCAAGAGACCCAGTACTTC